The 14 T cell receptor beta chains presented below share a single source sample, sequenced in a study of cytomegalovirus exposure and HLA in healthy donors. Primers for the PCR totalled 60 Vbeta and 13 Jbeta. Only in-frame clones appear in the TCRdb table, and some are missing; sequencing was by immunoSEQ multiplex PCR. The table lists under 200,000 clones, 77% of them singletons, with 1.3% to 1.5% in the top ten. The sample comprised PBMCs. These receptors were collected from a woman aged 25 to 39 in good health and CMV-seronegative.

The J gene is TRBJ2-5, the V gene TRBV6-1, with TRBD1 matching 9 bases. The end of the DNA aligns better with TRBJ2-7, so the J call may be wrong. The CDR3 totals 12 residues. Germline CDR1 reads MNHNS; CDR2 reads SASEGT. CDR3 amino acids: CASQDRGYEQYF. CDR3 sequence (DNA): TGTGCCAGCCAGGACAGGGGCTACGAGCAGTACTTC.

The chain has TRBV30 and TRBJ1-2; D uncertain. The germline V gene encodes CDR1 GTSNPN and CDR2 SVGIG (reference sequence). The CDR3 length is 12 residues. Trimming pared 1 base from V and 0 bases from J, leaving 3 bases between. CDR3 coding DNA: TGTGCCTGGAGTGCAGCTAACTATGGCTACACCTTC. Translation gives CAWSAANYGYTF. Using reference TRBV30 and TRBJ1-2 for the parts outside the CDR3, the full variable domain is SQTIHQWPATLVQPVGSPLSLECTVEGTSNPNLYWYRQAAGRGLQLLFYSVGIGQISSEVPQNLSASRPQDRQFILSSKKLLLSDSGFYLCAWSAANYGYTFGSGTRLTVV.

The CDR3 region is CATSTWASSTDTQYF. The CDR3 DNA is TGTGCCACCAGCACATGGGCCTCTAGCACAGATACGCAGTATTTT. J is TRBJ2-3 and V is TRBV15; D not certain. The length of the CDR3 is 15 residues. The V end lost 4 bases, the J end lost 0 bases, and 11 bases lay between the germline ends. Germline V gene lookup returns CDR1 LNHNV and CDR2 YYDKDF (reference sequence).

This chain joins TRBV5-1 and TRBJ2-5; the match to TRBD2 covers 7 bases. The CDR3 is made up of 14 amino acids. V lost 4 bases, J lost 5 bases, and 8 bases stayed unmatched. Germline V gene sequence: CDR1 SGHRS, CDR2 YFSETQ. The CDR3 region is CASSIKAGWETQYF. CDR3 nucleotides: TGCGCCAGCAGCATCAAAGCGGGGTGGGAGACCCAGTACTTC. Looking up the rest from reference TRBV5-1 and TRBJ2-5 gives the full variable domain: KAGVTQTPRYLIKTRGQQVTLSCSPISGHRSVSWYQQTPGQGLQFLFEYFSETQRNKGNFPGRFSGRQFSNSRSEMNVSTLELGDSALYLCASSIKAGWETQYFGPGTRLLVL.

A word on this clone: Germline and junction disagree at one end, which may indicate a read error. The chain joins TRBV5-1 to TRBJ1-3; TRBD1 might be the D (5 bases). Germline V gene sequence: CDR1 SGHRS, CDR2 YFSETQ. This CDR3 contains 14 residues. Here the CDR3 DNA reads TGCGCCAGCAGCTTGTGGCAGGGTGGAGACACCATATATTTT. Its translation is CASSLWQGGDTIYF. The complete variable domain, with remaining parts taken from reference TRBV5-1 and TRBJ1-3, reads KAGVTQTPRYLIKTRGQQVTLSCSPISGHRSVSWYQQTPGQGLQFLFEYFSETQRNKGNFPGRFSGRQFSNSRSEMNVSTLELGDSALYLCASSLWQGGDTIYFGEGSWLTVV.

The CDR3 here is CAWSVRGGPDTQYF. In DNA form, the CDR3 reads TGTGCCTGGAGTGTGCGGGGGGGCCCAGATACGCAGTATTTT. The chain links TRBV30 to TRBJ2-3; 9 bases line up with TRBD2. Germline-derived CDR1 and CDR2 are GTSNPN and SVGIG (reference sequence). The J segment lost 4 bases and the V segment lost 0 bases, leaving 2 bases of the junction unmatched. This CDR3 is built from 14 residues.

The chain recombines TRBV7-9 with TRBJ1-1, with D possibly being TRBD1 (5 bases). This CDR3 comprises 13 residues. CDR1 is SEHNR, CDR2 FQNEAQ, per germline (reference sequence). V was trimmed by 0 bases and J by 4 bases, leaving 6 bases between them. The CDR3 coding sequence is TGTGCCAGCAGCTTAGCGGGGCGCACTGAAGCTTTCTTT. As protein: CASSLAGRTEAFF.

This clone was found once. This chain connects TRBV5-4 to TRBJ2-3; TRBD2 agrees at 10 bases. V shed 4 bases and J 0 bases; nucleotides not matched to a gene: 2. Germline V gene lookup returns CDR1 SGHNT and CDR2 YYREEE (reference sequence). The CDR3 extends over 15 amino acids. CDR3 coding DNA: TGTGCCAGCAGCATAGCGGGGGGAAGCACAGATACGCAGTATTTT. It yields the protein CASSIAGGSTDTQYF.

This clone has a handful of counts. This sequence joins TRBV15 and TRBJ1-2; 9 nucleotides align to TRBD1. Germline CDR1 LNHNV, CDR2 YYDKDF (reference sequence). The CDR3 contains 19 residues. V was clipped by 1 base and J by 7 bases; unmatched bases: 19. CDR3 sequence (DNA): TGTGCCACCAGCAGAGCTGTAGGTGCCCCCTCACAGGGGGCCGGTGGCTACACCTTC. It is translated as CATSRAVGAPSQGAGGYTF.

The chain is built from TRBV4-1 and TRBJ2-5; D not resolved. CDR3 length: 13 amino acids. Germline CDR1 is MGHRA and CDR2 is YSYEKL. Trimming left V 4 bases short and J 2 bases short, with 8 bases between. In nucleotides, the CDR3 is TGCGCCAGCAGCCTGGCAGCGCAAGAGACCCAGTACTTC. Protein sequence: CASSLAAQETQYF.

The J gene is TRBJ2-7, the V gene TRBV19; 9 bases align to TRBD1. Per germline, CDR1 LNHDA and CDR2 SQIVND (reference sequence). V shed 6 bases, J shed 4 bases, and the junction held 4 bases outside the gene matches. The CDR3 spans 13 residues. CDR3: CASSGQGWYEQYF. The CDR3 nucleotides read TGTGCCAGTAGCGGACAGGGGTGGTACGAGCAGTACTTC.

The chain is built from TRBV6-5 and TRBJ1-1; the D gene is possibly TRBD1 (6 bases). CDR3 length equals 13 residues. V dropped 5 bases and J dropped 11 bases, with 18 bases sitting between them. Germline values: CDR1 MNHEY, CDR2 SVGAGI. CDR3 in amino acids: CASSQDRYLAAFF. The CDR3 nucleotides read TGTGCCAGCAGTCAAGACAGGTACCTCGCCGCTTTCTTT.

The rearrangement links TRBV6-5 to TRBJ1-1, with D perhaps TRBD1 (6 bases). Trimming pared 6 bases from V and 10 bases from J, leaving 21 bases between. The CDR3 loop spans 14 amino acids. Germline V gene data show CDR1 as MNHEY and CDR2 as SVGAGI. The CDR3 sequence: CASSPYHGGGGAFF. The CDR3 bases are TGTGCCAGCAGCCCCTATCATGGAGGGGGGGGAGCTTTCTTT.

The chain employs TRBV6-1 and TRBJ2-1, with TRBD2 as a possible D gene (5 bases). V dropped 1 base and J dropped 2 bases, with 12 bases sitting between them. In germline, CDR1 is MNHNS, CDR2 SASEGT. The CDR3 is 16 amino acids. In nucleotides, the CDR3 is TGTGCCAGCAGTGAAGGGGCCGGGATAGCCTACAATGAGCAGTTCTTC. Its translation: CASSEGAGIAYNEQFF.